This TCR beta chain is from a study of long-term antiretroviral therapy in people with HIV (dated by TCRdb to between 2020 and 2023). With regard to the full study: The earliest samples were collected roughly a decade before the 2015 WHO recommendation for immediate ART, at a time when ART was usually postponed until CD4 counts fell. A retrospective serial study tested whether changes in peripheral blood TRB repertoire composition and diversity were associated with ART initiation and durable HIV suppression. A total of about 190 cryopreserved PBMC samples were contributed to the cohort by 30 adults with confirmed HIV infection, with samples collected serially over a mean of roughly six years (range 1-12). Test extractions of a monoclonal T-cell line alongside fewer than 40 polyclonal samples showed no cross-contamination during QIAcube processing. About 40% of the 30 participants with HIV were female.

The CDR3 runs 17 residues from the cysteine to the phenylalanine. The kept DNA is CDR3 alone, 51 bases in frame from the first base. Results the study describes overall, beyond this receptor: ART initiation was associated with a significant increase in TRB diversity, but diversity stayed significantly below transplant donor controls even after long-term ART. HIV repertoires had narrower CDR3 length ranges than controls, and the network structure suggested an antigen-experienced repertoire that shifted only slightly toward naive after ART. Expanded TRB clones identified before ART initiation dominated the repertoire at all time points, although this dominance fluctuated and declined in many PLHIV after ART. Because pre-ART samples had limited cell numbers, unsorted PBMC were profiled rather than sorted CD4+ and CD8+ T cells. Inferences about post-ART repertoire changes were limited because no data were available on ART adherence, viral resistance or therapy changes. Because PBMC availability was limited, only the TCR beta chain was sequenced, with no alpha chain pairing. The samples span the years 2004 to 2017, and the ART regimens used may be less effective than current regimens.

The immunoSEQ hsTCRB v3.0 assay was used at survey level resolution to sequence the TRB variable region. A depth of roughly 35,000-50,000 T-cell genomes per sample was targeted for TRB sequencing. An Illumina MiSeq with a v3 150-cycle kit was used to sequence the pooled TRB libraries. The original pipeline was this. Repertoire analysis was run in R within a reproducible Nextflow workflow that covered QC, data transformation and analysis. LymphoSeq2, an R package for AIRR-Seq data exploration, was used to implement custom analyses. A few samples that yielded fewer than 5000 total TRB sequences were excluded, so that some 190 HIV repertoires were analyzed. Among the 200 or so HIV repertoires that were kept, around 60 were collected before ART initiation and about 130 were collected after ART initiation. Repertoires were downsampled to 5000 TRB nucleotide sequences, and summary statistics were averaged over 100 downsampling iterations. TRB sequences were retained for analysis only if CDR3 regions of at least seven amino acids were present. Two measures captured diversity: a Shannon entropy-derived clonality score and the Gini coefficient. In the repertoire networks, any two of the top 5000 CDR3 amino acid sequences were linked whenever the two sequences differed by an edit distance of one. GLIPH2 predicted antigen specificity groups and MHC restriction for TRB CDR3 amino acid sequences. To flag known CMV, EBV, HIV or tissue antigen associations, CDR3 amino acid sequences were matched against VDJdb and McPAS-TCR. Pre-ART, post-ART and control groups were compared with Wilcoxon signed-rank tests and Holm-Bonferroni correction. Held by TCRdb, this immuneACCESS table contains in-frame sequences only and omits some clones. Under half of the omission traces to an unresolved V gene where checked; the cause of the rest is unknown. V and J calls and clone size are given by that table; D and trimming were obtained from the DNA. This sample gives roughly 16,000 clones in total; around 77% of them show up just once. Under 14% of the sample lies in the top ten.

This clone was seen only a few times. Its antigen is still unknown. No base quality information exists; no much larger clone differs at one position. To be included, a participant needed at least one PBMC sample from before ART initiation plus at least two post-ART samples. All participants with HIV were treated in the United States of America. Cryopreserved samples of about 0.9-11 million PBMC were thawed and washed before DNA extraction. At the time of the earliest PBMC sample, participants with HIV were aged between about 23 and 55 years. Each participant contributed PBMC samples from 1-4 timepoints before ART initiation and 2-8 timepoints after ART initiation, with a median of 7 samples. Serial HIV viral load, CD4+ T-cell count, ART history and demographic data were obtained for every participant. Using a Qiagen kit on a QIAcube, genomic DNA was extracted from unsorted PBMC, with samples processed in batches of 12.

This sequence was found in a woman aged 40 to 49 with HIV. This sequence uses TRBV12-2 and TRBJ2-3; the table assigns TRBD2, which was not confirmed against the DNA. TRBV12-2 corresponds to a pseudogene. Sequencing used unsorted PBMCs, obtained 2.3 years after starting antiretroviral therapy. The CDR3 protein sequence reads: CASRSPGLAALTDTQYF. The DNA sequence is as follows: TGTGCAAGTCGCTCTCCGGGACTAGCAGCTCTCACAGATACGCAGTATTTT.